This T cell receptor beta chain was profiled in a study of blood T cell repertoires in COVID-19. Some clones are missing from TCRdb's copy, which holds only in-frame ones; the method was immunoSEQ multiplex PCR. The sample consists of some 180,000 clones, over 75% of them appearing once. Germline loops: CDR1 SGHVS, CDR2 FNYEAQ. The CDR3 sequence is 15 residues long. With 2 bases removed from V and 4 bases from J, the gap between germline ends came to 14 bases. This TCR was recovered from a woman of 80 years or more with active or convalescent COVID-19. Specimen: peripheral blood. The chain employs TRBV7-6 and TRBJ1-2, with a weak D call TRBD1 (5 bases). The chain's CDR3 is CASSLTQWGVYGYTF. The CDR3 DNA reads as TGTGCCAGCAGCTTAACACAGTGGGGGGTCTATGGCTACACCTTC.